These T cell receptor beta chains were read from a single sample in a study of radiotherapy plus CTLA-4 blockade in lung cancer. Clones were sequenced by immunoSEQ multiplex PCR, and TCRdb holds only the in-frame ones, with some missing. Of about 83,000 clones in the sample, more than 60% were seen once. Sequences were derived from peripheral blood, sampled from a patient treated with radiotherapy plus ipilimumab. The receptors shown here come from a human donor with non-small cell lung cancer who had a partial response to radiotherapy plus ipilimumab. Some clones in this sample may be carry-over from other donors' samples. Both conserved end residues are part of each CDR3. D genes are given only for firm matches. A row's size may be missing; if present it is once, few, many or a size class.

d_call clone_size j_call v_call cdr3_nt cdr3_aa
NA NA TRBJ2-5 TRBV19 TGTGCCAGTAGTAGGACGGGAGTCCAAGAGACCCAGTACTTC CASSRTGVQETQYF
TRBD2 NA TRBJ2-2 TRBV14 TGTGCCAGCAGCCCTCCTAGCGGGAGAAGAACCGGGGAGCTGTTTTTT CASSPPSGRRTGELFF
NA NA TRBJ2-5 TRBV4-2 TGTGCCAGCAGCCAAGGAATAGGGGAAGAGACCCAGTACTTC CASSQGIGEETQYF
NA once TRBJ2-2 TRBV7-9 TGTGCCAGCACGGGGTATAGCACCGGGGAGCTGTTTTTT CASTGYSTGELFF
TRBD1 NA TRBJ1-6 TRBV5-1 TGCGCCAGCAGCTGGACAGGGGTGGATTCACCCCTCCACTTT CASSWTGVDSPLHF
NA few TRBJ1-2 TRBV11-2 TGTGCCAGCAGCCGTACAACGTTGGGCTACACCTTC CASSRTTLGYTF
NA NA TRBJ1-1 TRBV7-3 TGTGCCAGCAGCTTAAGGGGGCAGGGTGAAGCTTTCTTT CASSLRGQGEAFF
TRBD1 NA TRBJ1-1 TRBV7-9 TGTGCCAGTGACAGGGTCACTGAAGCTTTCTTT CASDRVTEAFF
NA NA TRBJ1-5 TRBV28 TGTGCCAGCAGTTTGAAGGGGAGGCGGCAGCCCCAGCATTTT CASSLKGRRQPQHF
TRBD2 NA TRBJ2-1 TRBV6-1 TGTGCCAGCAGTCTGAGCGGGAGGTACAATGAGCAGTTCTTC CASSLSGRYNEQFF
NA NA TRBJ1-5 TRBV6-1 TGTGCCAGCAGTGAAGCGGGTTTGGGCAGGGCCAATCAGCCCCAGCATTTT CASSEAGLGRANQPQHF
NA NA TRBJ1-1 TRBV14 TGTGCCAGCAGCCAAGATAACAGGGACCTCGAAGCTTTCTTT CASSQDNRDLEAFF
NA NA TRBJ2-7 TRBV27 TGTGCCCCAGGTACCTACGAGCAGTACTTC CAPGTYEQYF
NA NA TRBJ1-5 TRBV19 TGTGCCAGTGTTTCGGGGTATAGCAATCAGCCCCAGCATTTT CASVSGYSNQPQHF
TRBD1 NA TRBJ2-7 TRBV18 TGTGCCAGCTCACCTTTGGGGACAGGGGATTTCAACGAGCAGTACTTC CASSPLGTGDFNEQYF
NA NA TRBJ1-2 TRBV11-2 TGTGCCAGCAGCTTAAACCAGGGTGGCTATGGCTACACCTTC CASSLNQGGYGYTF
TRBD1 few TRBJ1-3 TRBV6-5 TGTGCCAGCAGCCTTACAGGGGGAACTGGAAACACCATATATTTT CASSLTGGTGNTIYF
TRBD1 once TRBJ2-1 TRBV5-6 TGTGCCAGCAGCCGAACGAAAAACAGGGGGCGAGGGAATGAGCAGTTCTTC CASSRTKNRGRGNEQFF